The TCR beta chain described here comes from a study of shared clonotypes between healthy human individuals. For the study at large: The study used three CD4 naive, three CD4 memory, two CD8 naive and one CD8 memory plate per donor. Broader study findings: Non-shared clonotypes showed lower generation probabilities than clonotypes common to all four donors. A generally larger estimated richness was seen in naive subsets than in memory subsets.

The ends lost 0 bases at V and 0 bases at J; junction bases unmatched: 3. The length of the CDR3 is 15 residues. The germline V gene encodes CDR1 SGHRS and CDR2 YFSETQ. Of note for this clone: The antigen is undetermined. Other DNA sequences within the sample encode an identical CDR3.

Researchers partitioned CD4+ cells into CD45RA+ naive and CD45RA-negative memory subsets. Assay: immunoSEQ multiplex PCR; the TCRdb copy retains only in-frame clones and omits some. The table lists roughly 2.5 million clones, roughly nine tenths of them singletons, with roughly 0.15% in the top ten. This receptor was taken from a man aged 18 to 29 in good health. This chain uses TRBV5-1 with TRBJ2-7; TRBD1 matches 7 bases. The specimen sequenced was naive CD4+ T cells sorted from blood. Sample subset: CD45RA+ positively selected. DNA of the CDR3: TGCGCCAGCAGCTTGGGGACAGGAGGCTCCTACGAGCAGTACTTC. Translating it yields CASSLGTGGSYEQYF.